The 8 T cell receptor beta chains reported below all come from one sample, sequenced in a study of blood T cells in healthy people across ages. A second PCR, run for about 7 to 11 cycles, used a sample-barcoded 5' primer plus a J-beta primer mix. TCRdb passed the 5' RACE reads through MiXCR, listing each CDR3 protein once. The data contain 1.5 million to 2 million distinct CDR3 sequences, under 30% of them singletons. Sequencing was carried out using blood. The receptor set was obtained from a young woman in good health.

The V and J genes are TRBV7-9 and TRBJ1-1; D gene unclear. Germline V gene data show CDR1 as SEHNR and CDR2 as FQNEAQ (reference sequence). CDR3 length: 14 amino acids. V was shortened by 5 bases and J by 1 base, with 11 bases between the two germline ends. The CDR3 loop reads CASSLETPNTEAFF. The CDR3 DNA follows: TGTGCCAGCAGCCTAGAGACCCCGAACACTGAAGCTTTCTTT. The variable domain in full, with the rest retrieved from reference TRBV7-9 and TRBJ1-1, is DTGVSQNPRHKITKRGQNVTFRCDPISEHNRLYWYRQTLGQGPEFLTYFQNEAQLEKSRLLSDRFSAERPKGSFSTLEIQRTEQGDSAMYLCASSLETPNTEAFFGQGTRLTVV.

With regard to this clonotype: A single base separates this from a much larger clone, so it may be a read error. This chain links TRBV7-2 with TRBJ2-3, with D perhaps matching TRBD1 (6 bases). The germline V gene has CDR1 SGHTA and CDR2 FQGNSA. The CDR3 sequence is 14 residues long. CDR3 bases: TGTGCCAGCAGCTTTGGTGATAGGACAGATATGCAGTATTTT. It yields the protein CASSFGDRTDMQYF.

This clonotype has at least ten counts. The CDR3 region has the DNA TGCGCCAGCAGCCAAGATTCGACAGGGGACGCAACTAATGAAAAACTGTTTTTT. It translates to CASSQDSTGDATNEKLFF. The V gene is TRBV4-1, the J gene TRBJ1-4, with 8 positions matching TRBD1. The CDR3 runs to 18 residues. The germline CDR1 and CDR2 sequences are MGHRA and YSYEKL. With V trimmed by 0 bases and J by 0 bases, 6 bases remained unmatched.

This chain uses TRBV11-2 with TRBJ2-7, with D possibly being TRBD2 (6 bases). V lost 5 bases, J lost 12 bases, and 14 bases lay in between. Germline values: CDR1 SGHAT, CDR2 FQNNGV. The CDR3 contains 11 residues. CDR3 region: CASSLVAGRYF. CDR3 in DNA: TGTGCCAGCAGCCTGGTCGCGGGGCGGTACTTC. Complete variable domain (other parts from reference TRBV11-2 and TRBJ2-7): EAGVAQSPRYKIIEKRQSVAFWCNPISGHATLYWYQQILGQGPKLLIQFQNNGVVDDSQLPKDRFSAERLKGVDSTLKIQPAKLEDSAVYLCASSLVAGRYFGPGTRLTVT.

The gene calls are TRBV20-1 and TRBJ1-4; maybe TRBD1 (5 bases). Germline loops: CDR1 DFQATT, CDR2 SNEGSKA (reference sequence). V was pared by 5 bases and J by 8 bases, with 18 bases between. This CDR3 has 14 amino acids. CDR3 sequence: CSAFLRQGTEKLFF. Written as DNA, the CDR3 is TGCAGTGCTTTCCTTAGGCAGGGAACCGAAAAACTGTTTTTT.

This clonotype was observed a handful of times. The chain combines TRBV29-1 with TRBJ2-7, with 14 bases that match TRBD2. In germline, CDR1 is SQVTM, CDR2 ANQGSEA. After removal of 4 bases from V and 7 bases from J, the junction contained 12 bases not matched to a gene. The CDR3 is made up of 16 amino acids. Here the CDR3 DNA reads TGCAGCGTTGCCTCGACTAGCGGGGGGGCCTCGCGAGAGCAGTACTTC. Translation gives CSVASTSGGASREQYF.

This clonotype was seen a handful of times. An end of the junction differs from the germline gene, which may be a read error. This rearrangement joins TRBV10-2 to TRBJ2-7; the D gene is possibly TRBD2 (7 bases). Germline CDR1 reads WSHSY; CDR2 reads SAAADI. This CDR3 comprises 16 residues. The CDR3 bases are TGCGCCAACAGTGAGGTTAAGCGGGACACTACCTACGAGCAGTACTTC. Protein product: CANSEVKRDTTYEQYF.

Details on this clonotype: A much larger clone differs from this one at a single base, so this may be a read error. This chain uses TRBV20-1 with TRBJ2-7; D remains ambiguous. Per germline, CDR1 DFQATT and CDR2 SNEGSKA (reference sequence). CDR3 length equals 16 residues. V lost 2 bases and J lost 2, with 19 bases in between. CDR3 DNA sequence: TGCAGTGCTAGACGAACCCACTTGACGGTCCCCTACGAGCAGTACTTC. Translating gives CSARRTHLTVPYEQYF.